This entry is about one TCR beta chain. Libraries were prepared by immunoSEQ multiplex PCR; TCRdb keeps only in-frame clonotypes and omits some of them. Seen here are more than 65,000 clones, around 94% observed once, and the top ten hold roughly 0.25%. These data come from a study of technical replicates of blood from a handful of donors. The germline V gene has CDR1 SGHRS and CDR2 YFSETQ. V was trimmed by 3 bases and J by 4 bases, leaving 7 bases between them. The CDR3 spans 13 residues. The rearrangement uses TRBV5-1 and TRBJ1-4; D remains unclear. Sequencing used T cells isolated from PBMCs. The source of this sequence is a human donor in good health. The CDR3: CASSWSGNEKLFF. CDR3 in DNA: TGCGCCAGCAGCTGGAGTGGTAATGAAAAACTGTTTTTT.